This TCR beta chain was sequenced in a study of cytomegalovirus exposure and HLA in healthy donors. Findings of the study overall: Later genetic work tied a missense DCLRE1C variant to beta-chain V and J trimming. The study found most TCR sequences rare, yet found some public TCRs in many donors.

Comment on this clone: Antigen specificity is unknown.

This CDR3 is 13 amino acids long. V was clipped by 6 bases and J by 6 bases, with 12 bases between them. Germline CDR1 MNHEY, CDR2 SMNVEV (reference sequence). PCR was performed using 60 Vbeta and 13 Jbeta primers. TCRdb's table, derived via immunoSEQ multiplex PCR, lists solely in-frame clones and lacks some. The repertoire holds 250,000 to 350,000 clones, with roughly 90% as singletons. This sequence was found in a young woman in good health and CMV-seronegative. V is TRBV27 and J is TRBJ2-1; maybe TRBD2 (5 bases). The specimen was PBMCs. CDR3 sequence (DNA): TGTGCCAGCAGCCGAAATGAGGGCAATGAGCAGTTCTTC. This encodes CASSRNEGNEQFF.